This TCR beta chain was recorded in a study of response to subunit inactivated influenza vaccine. TCRdb re-called the RT-PCR reads through MiXCR, storing one row per CDR3 protein. Of some 800,000 distinct CDR3 sequences listed, approximately 22% are singletons. V was shortened by 3 bases and J by 3 bases, with 12 bases between the two germline ends. CDR1 SNHLY and CDR2 FYNNEI come from the germline V gene. This CDR3 comprises 14 residues. This TCR was sampled from a man aged 45 to 65 who received an inactivated influenza vaccine. The rearrangement uses TRBV2 and TRBJ2-7; no definite D call. This material consisted of PBMCs from blood, taken more than 4 days after vaccination. The CDR3 DNA reads TGTGCCAGCAGTGACCGGGTAATGGTCTACGAGCAGTACTTC. This encodes CASSDRVMVYEQYF.